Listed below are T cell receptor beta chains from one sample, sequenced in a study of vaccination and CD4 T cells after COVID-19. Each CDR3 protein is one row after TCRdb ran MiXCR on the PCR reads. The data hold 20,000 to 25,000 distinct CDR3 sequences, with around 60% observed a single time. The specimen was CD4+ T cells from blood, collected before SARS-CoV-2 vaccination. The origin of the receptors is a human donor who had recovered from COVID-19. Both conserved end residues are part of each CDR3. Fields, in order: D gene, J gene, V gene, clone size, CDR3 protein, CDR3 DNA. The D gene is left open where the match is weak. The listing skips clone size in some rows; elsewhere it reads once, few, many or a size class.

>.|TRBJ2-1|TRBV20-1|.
CSANRQVQFNEQFF
TGCAGTGCTAATCGTCAGGTACAATTCAATGAGCAGTTCTTC
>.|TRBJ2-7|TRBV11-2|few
CASSLDHNSYEQYF
TGTGCCAGCAGCTTAGATCACAACTCCTACGAGCAGTACTTC
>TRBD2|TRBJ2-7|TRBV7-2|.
CASSDTSGSRYEQYF
TGTGCCAGCAGCGACACTAGCGGGAGTCGCTACGAGCAGTACTTC
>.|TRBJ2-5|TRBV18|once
CASSPSPTGSQETQYF
TGTGCCAGCTCACCATCCCCTACAGGGTCACAAGAGACCCAGTACTTC
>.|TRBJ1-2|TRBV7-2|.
CASSLAQGGGYTF
TGTGCCAGCAGCTTAGCCCAGGGAGGTGGCTACACCTTC
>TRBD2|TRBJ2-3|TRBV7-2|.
CASSLYGTSGRADTQYF
TGTGCCAGCAGCTTATACGGGACTAGCGGGAGAGCAGATACGCAGTATTTT
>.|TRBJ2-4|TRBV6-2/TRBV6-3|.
CASTGRSKNIQYF
TGTGCCAGCACCGGTCGTTCCAAAAACATTCAGTACTTC
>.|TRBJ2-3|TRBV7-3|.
CASSFSRSSTDTQYF
TGTGCCAGCAGCTTTTCTCGGAGCTCCACAGATACGCAGTATTTT
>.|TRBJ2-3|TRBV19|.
CASSIADGSTDTQYF
TGTGCCAGTAGTATAGCGGACGGGAGCACAGATACGCAGTATTTT
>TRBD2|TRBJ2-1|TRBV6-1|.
CASSEALTSGAYNEQFF
TGTGCCAGCAGTGAAGCGCTGACGAGCGGGGCATACAATGAGCAGTTCTTC
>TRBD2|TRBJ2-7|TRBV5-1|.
CASSLDRAGRDEQYF
TGCGCCAGCAGCTTGGATCGAGCGGGAAGGGACGAGCAGTACTTC
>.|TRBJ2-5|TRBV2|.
CASGYSETQYF
TGTGCCAGCGGATATAGCGAGACCCAGTACTTC
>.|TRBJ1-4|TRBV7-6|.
CASSLGNEKLFF
TGTGCCAGCAGCTTAGGAAATGAAAAACTGTTTTTT
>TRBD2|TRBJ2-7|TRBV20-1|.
CSAREGLAGSEQYF
TGCAGTGCTAGAGAGGGGCTAGCGGGAAGCGAGCAGTACTTC
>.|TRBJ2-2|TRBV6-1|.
CASSGPTGELFF
TGTGCCAGCAGTGGACCGACCGGGGAGCTGTTTTTT